The 6 T cell receptor beta chains below come from one sample, sequenced in a study of blood T cell repertoires in COVID-19. Sequencing was performed with immunoSEQ multiplex PCR; in TCRdb, only in-frame clones are kept and a portion is missing. The table includes around 470,000 clones, roughly nine tenths detected once. Source material: peripheral blood. The receptors were sampled from a man younger than 35 with COVID-19, enrolled during active disease.

V usage is TRBV4-1 and J usage is TRBJ2-1; 8 bases are a match to TRBD2. The CDR3 spans 15 residues. The germline CDR1 and CDR2 sequences are MGHRA and YSYEKL. J gave up 9 bases and V 4 bases, and 11 bases lay outside the gene matches. This chain's CDR3 is CASSPWSSGAGEQFF. The CDR3 nucleotides are TGCGCCAGCAGCCCGTGGAGTAGCGGGGCTGGTGAGCAGTTCTTC.

The gene calls are TRBV15 and TRBJ1-6; TRBD1 might be the D (6 bases). V shed 3 bases and J shed 6 bases, with 18 bases lying between them. Germline CDR1 and CDR2: LNHNV and YYDKDF (reference sequence). This CDR3 comprises 17 residues. As DNA, the CDR3 is TGTGCCACCAGCAGGCCCTCCGCGGGGGGCCCTAATTCACCCCTCCACTTT. This sequence encodes CATSRPSAGGPNSPLHF. Full variable domain (remainder filled in from reference TRBV15 and TRBJ1-6): DAMVIQNPRYQVTQFGKPVTLSCSQTLNHNVMYWYQQKSSQAPKLLFHYYDKDFNNEADTPDNFQSRRPNTSFCFLDIRSPGLGDTAMYLCATSRPSAGGPNSPLHFGNGTRLTVT.

This clone was detected once. V usage is TRBV7-9 and J usage is TRBJ2-1; D gene unclear. This CDR3 contains 17 residues. Germline V lookup: CDR1 SEHNR, CDR2 FQNEAQ (reference sequence). The ends were cut back, 0 bases at V and 0 bases at J, with 12 bases in the middle. CDR3 protein: CASSLAETGFSYNEQFF. The CDR3 bases are TGTGCCAGCAGCTTAGCGGAGACTGGTTTCTCCTACAATGAGCAGTTCTTC.

This chain links TRBV4-1 with TRBJ2-1; D perhaps matches TRBD1 (5 bases). V lost 2 bases and J lost 6, with 8 bases in between. CDR1 and CDR2 (germline): MGHRA, YSYEKL. CDR3 length equals 13 residues. The CDR3 loop is CASSQLGRNEQFF. The CDR3 bases are TGCGCCAGCAGCCAACTGGGGCGCAATGAGCAGTTCTTC.

With respect to this clone: Other DNA sequences from this sample encode an identical CDR3 as well. The V call is TRBV18, the J call TRBJ2-5; TRBD2 is a possible D gene (6 bases). The germline CDR1 and CDR2 sequences are KGHSH and LQKENI. The CDR3 runs to 14 residues. The V end lost 2 bases, the J end lost 2 bases, and 9 bases lay between the germline ends. The CDR3 reads CASSPRREQETQYF. CDR3 in DNA: TGTGCCAGCTCACCAAGGAGGGAACAAGAGACCCAGTACTTC.

The chain joins TRBV30 to TRBJ2-1; no definite D call. The CDR3 contains 13 residues. Looked up from germline, CDR1 is GTSNPN and CDR2 is SVGIG (reference sequence). V was cut by 1 base and J by 5 bases, with 9 bases left in between. The CDR3 DNA follows: TGTGCCTGGAGTGAACACAGAGACAATGAGCAGTTCTTC. It specifies CAWSEHRDNEQFF. The full variable domain, rest sourced from reference TRBV30 and TRBJ2-1, is SQTIHQWPATLVQPVGSPLSLECTVEGTSNPNLYWYRQAAGRGLQLLFYSVGIGQISSEVPQNLSASRPQDRQFILSSKKLLLSDSGFYLCAWSEHRDNEQFFGPGTRLTVL.